The T cell receptor (beta chain) under discussion was sequenced for a study of graft-versus-host responses after intestinal transplantation. Study overall: Isolated intestinal, liver-intestinal, or multivisceral transplants were what recipients had. The study gave all recipients anti-thymocyte globulin induction, then tacrolimus and steroids for roughly 3 years.

Of note for this clone: The antigen is undetermined.

The CDR3 covers 13 residues. The germline gives CDR1 SNHLY, CDR2 FYNNEI. V lost 3 bases and J 7 bases, leaving 12 bases between the germline ends. Sequenced by immunoSEQ multiplex PCR; TCRdb stores in-frame clones only, minus some. This sample has approximately 70,000 clones, with about 80% found just once. V usage is TRBV2 and J usage is TRBJ1-2; a possible D gene is TRBD1 (5 bases). This clonotype was obtained from a human donor who was the organ donor for an intestinal transplant. The source was unstimulated CD4+ T cells sorted from spleen or lymph node cells, collected before transplant. The CDR3 coding sequence is TGTGCCAGCAGTGACTGGGGGGTCGCTGGCTACACCTTC. This gives the protein CASSDWGVAGYTF.